The T cell receptor (beta chain) described here comes from a study of long-term antiretroviral therapy in people with HIV. Broader study findings: Whichever time point was examined, clones expanded before ART dominated the repertoire. Collection of the blood, which took place between the mid-2000s and the late 2010s, possibly occurred under older ART regimens.

As regards this clone: Antigen specificity is unknown.

V dropped 5 bases and J dropped 6; count of bases not matched to a gene: 9. Per the germline V gene, CDR1 is MNHNY and CDR2 is SVGAGI (reference sequence). The CDR3 is 15 amino acids. At the survey level, the v3.0 immunoSEQ assay was run. The repertoire was sequenced with immunoSEQ multiplex PCR; TCRdb's copy has only in-frame clones and lacks some. The sample has 25,000 to 35,000 clones, 70% to 90% seen once. Post-ART PBMC samples numbered at least two per donor, and pre-ART ones at least one. Cryopreserved PBMC samples of roughly 0.85-11 million cells were used for DNA extraction. Source: unsorted PBMCs, taken 0.8 years before starting antiretroviral therapy. This receptor was taken from a man aged 18-30 years with HIV. J is TRBJ1-4 and V is TRBV6-6; 7 bases align to TRBD1. The DNA for the CDR3 is TGTGCCAGCAGTCCCCCGGGACAGATATATGAAAAACTGTTTTTT. Translating gives CASSPPGQIYEKLFF.